This T cell receptor beta chain originates from a study of T-cell memory formation after mild COVID-19 (dated by TCRdb to 2020 to 2023). As for the study more broadly: TCR sequence clusters from the two donors were found to be largely donor specific. In a couple of donors, T-cell clones that expanded and contracted after mild COVID-19 were tracked by sequencing TCRalpha and TCRbeta repertoires over time. The cohort comprised two young, previously healthy adult volunteers, one female and one male.

What the study reported, not specific to this receptor: Contracting CD4+ clones were found mainly in CM and EM memory subsets, while CD8+ clones were enriched in EMRA. The study covered only a couple of mild cases, and larger cohorts including severe cases with pre-infection samples were considered necessary. SARS-CoV-2 specificity was not confirmed for the second-wave clones peaking on day 37. The detection of some responding clones in pre-infection memory suggests that pre-existing cross-reactive memory T cells joined the SARS-CoV-2 response. Clones contracting from day 15 to 85 had balanced CD4/CD8 phenotypes, while a second wave expanding from day 15 to 37 was biased towards CD4+.

This sample was sequenced with an Illumina NovaSeq 6000. Using 5'RACE with constant-segment primers, TCRalpha and TCRbeta cDNA libraries were constructed, with sample barcodes and unique molecular identifiers added in the process. Trizol reagent was used to extract RNA from every sample. Amplification of the libraries took two PCR steps, and the second step added a second sample barcode plus Illumina TruSeq adapters. Libraries were sequenced on an Illumina NovaSeq with 2 x 150 bp paired-end reads. As for how the authors treated the data: Demultiplexing of reads and collapsing into UMI-guided consensus sequences were performed with migec v1.2.7. Using mixcr v2.1.11, the UMI consensuses were aligned to TRA and TRB V and J templates and assembled into clonotypes. Expanded or contracted clonotypes were those called significant by both edgeR and NoisET, with noise models trained on biological replicates. edgeR calls used a false discovery rate-adjusted p below 0.01 and a log2 fold-change threshold of 1. As an exploratory analysis of dynamics, PCA with hierarchical clustering was applied to max-normalized trajectories of the 1000 most abundant clonotypes. Separately sequenced CD4+ and CD8+ repertoires were used to assign the CD4 or CD8 phenotype of responding clones. The public reads were quality trimmed at Q25 with fastp and then assembled into clones with MiXCR by TCRdb, keeping productive beta chains. CDR3 protein duplicates are merged, each entry listing the most common genes and DNA. Clone size and V and J calls follow TCRdb, not the original study. This sample holds approximately 390,000 distinct CDR3 sequences; about 16% were observed only once. The top ten clonotypes cover about 22% of the sample.

This clonotype has just a few counts. Its cognate antigen has yet to be identified. There are no base qualities to consult, and no much larger clone falls within one base. PBMCs were isolated by Ficoll-Paque density gradient centrifugation. The receptor was derived from a man between 18 and 35 years old who had mild COVID-19 (a few samples of this study predate the infection). The sample titles of this study are shuffled in the database, so cell type and time point are left out; the donor was told from shared clones. Material for sequencing was PBMCs or a T cell subset sorted from them (not recorded which).

The CDR3 protein: CSAPPVDSRGGGETQYF. The nucleotide sequence reads TGCAGTGCTCCCCCCGTGGACTCTAGGGGGGGGGGAGAGACCCAGTACTTC. The chain joins TRBV20-1 to TRBJ2-5; a tentative D call is TRBD2 (7 bases match). V drops 5 bases and J drops 4 bases, leaving 26 bases in between. Including the terminal cysteine and phenylalanine, the CDR3 comprises 17 residues. This entry keeps only the CDR3 DNA: 51 bases, framed from base 1. For CDR1 and CDR2, the germline V gene (reference sequence) lists DFQATT and SNEGSKA.